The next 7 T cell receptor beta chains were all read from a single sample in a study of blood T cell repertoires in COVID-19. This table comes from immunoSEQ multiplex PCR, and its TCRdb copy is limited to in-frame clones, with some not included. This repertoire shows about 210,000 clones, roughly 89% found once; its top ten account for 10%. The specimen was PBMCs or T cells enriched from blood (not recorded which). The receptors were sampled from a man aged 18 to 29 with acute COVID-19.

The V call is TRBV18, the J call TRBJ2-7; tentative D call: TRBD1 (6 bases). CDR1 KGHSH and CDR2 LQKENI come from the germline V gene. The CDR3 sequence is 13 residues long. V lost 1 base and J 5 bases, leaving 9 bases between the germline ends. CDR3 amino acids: CASSPQGEDEQYF. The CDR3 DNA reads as TGTGCCAGCTCACCACAGGGGGAAGACGAGCAGTACTTC.

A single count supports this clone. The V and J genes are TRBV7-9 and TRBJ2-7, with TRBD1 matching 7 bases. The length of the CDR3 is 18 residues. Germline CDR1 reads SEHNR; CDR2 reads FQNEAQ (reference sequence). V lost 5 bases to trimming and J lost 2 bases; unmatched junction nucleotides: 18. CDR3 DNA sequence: TGTGCCAGCAGCGTTAGGAAAAAGATAACAGGGGTCCCCTACGAGCAGTACTTC. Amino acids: CASSVRKKITGVPYEQYF. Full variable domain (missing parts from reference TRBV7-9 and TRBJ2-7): DTGVSQNPRHKITKRGQNVTFRCDPISEHNRLYWYRQTLGQGPEFLTYFQNEAQLEKSRLLSDRFSAERPKGSFSTLEIQRTEQGDSAMYLCASSVRKKITGVPYEQYFGPGTRLTVT.

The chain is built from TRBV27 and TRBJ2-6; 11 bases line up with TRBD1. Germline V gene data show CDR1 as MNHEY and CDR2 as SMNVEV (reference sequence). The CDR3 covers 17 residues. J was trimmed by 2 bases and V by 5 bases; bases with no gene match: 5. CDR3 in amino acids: CASSPDRGQAGANVLTF. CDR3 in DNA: TGTGCCAGCAGTCCGGACAGGGGGCAGGCTGGGGCCAACGTCCTGACTTTC.

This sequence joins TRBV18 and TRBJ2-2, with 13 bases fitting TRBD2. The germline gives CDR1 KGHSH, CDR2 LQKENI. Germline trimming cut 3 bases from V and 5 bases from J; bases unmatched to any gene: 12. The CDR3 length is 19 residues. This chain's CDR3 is CASSPPRGLAGVRTGELFF. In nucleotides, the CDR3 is TGTGCCAGCTCACCCCCCCGAGGACTAGCGGGAGTCAGGACCGGGGAGCTGTTTTTT.

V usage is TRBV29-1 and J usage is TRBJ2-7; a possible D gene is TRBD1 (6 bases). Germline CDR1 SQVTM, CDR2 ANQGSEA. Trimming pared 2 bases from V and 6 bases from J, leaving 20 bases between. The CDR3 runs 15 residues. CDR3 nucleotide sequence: TGCAGCGTTGAATTTAGAGGAAACAGGGCTGGCGAGCAGTACTTC. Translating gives CSVEFRGNRAGEQYF.

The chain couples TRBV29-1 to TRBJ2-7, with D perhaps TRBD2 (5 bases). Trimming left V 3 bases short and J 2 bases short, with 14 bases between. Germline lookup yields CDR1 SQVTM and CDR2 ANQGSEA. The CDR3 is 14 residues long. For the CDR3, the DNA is TGCAGCGTTGATTATAGCGTTGTCGCCTACGAGCAGTACTTC. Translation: CSVDYSVVAYEQYF.

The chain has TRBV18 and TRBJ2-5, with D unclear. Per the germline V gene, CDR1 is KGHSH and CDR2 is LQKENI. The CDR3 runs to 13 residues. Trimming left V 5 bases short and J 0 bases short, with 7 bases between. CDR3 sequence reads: CASSAPDQETQYF. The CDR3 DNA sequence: TGTGCCAGCTCAGCGCCGGACCAAGAGACCCAGTACTTC. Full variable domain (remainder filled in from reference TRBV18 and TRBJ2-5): NAGVMQNPRHLVRRRGQEARLRCSPMKGHSHVYWYRQLPEEGLKFMVYLQKENIIDESGMPKERFSAEFPKEGPSILRIQQVVRGDSAAYFCASSAPDQETQYFGPGTRLLVL.